Following are 28 T cell receptor beta chains from one sample sequenced in a study of blood T cell repertoires in COVID-19. Assay: immunoSEQ multiplex PCR; the TCRdb copy retains only in-frame clones and omits some. The table lists approximately 240,000 clones, more than 60% of them singletons, with about 4% in the top ten. What was sequenced was peripheral blood. Receptors originate from a woman between 35 and 50 years old with active or convalescent COVID-19.

The gene calls are TRBV11-2 and TRBJ1-4; TRBD1 matches 10 bases. Germline V gene lookup returns CDR1 SGHAT and CDR2 FQNNGV. This CDR3 contains 16 residues. With V trimmed by 5 bases and J by 3 bases, 6 bases remained unmatched. CDR3 coding DNA: TGTGCCAGCAGCACGACAGGGGGCCGGGCTAATGAAAAACTGTTTTTT. It codes for CASSTTGGRANEKLFF.

The chain joins TRBV13 to TRBJ1-2; the match to TRBD1 covers 7 bases. Unmatched junction bases numbered 3, after V lost 4 bases and J lost 4 bases. Germline values: CDR1 PRHDT, CDR2 FYEKMQ (reference sequence). The CDR3 contains 13 residues. CDR3 sequence: CASSWTGPYGYTF. DNA of the CDR3: TGTGCCAGCAGCTGGACAGGCCCCTATGGCTACACCTTC.

This chain uses TRBV2 with TRBJ1-3, with 8 bases identical to TRBD1. Per the germline V gene, CDR1 is SNHLY and CDR2 is FYNNEI. CDR3 size: 15 residues. V lost 8 bases and J lost 2; bases outside the gene matches: 8. The CDR3 DNA reads as TGTGCCAGCGGACCCGACAGGGGACCTGGAAACACCATATATTTT. It is translated as CASGPDRGPGNTIYF.

This chain uses TRBV5-1 with TRBJ1-2; 8 nucleotides align to TRBD1. Germline V gene lookup returns CDR1 SGHRS and CDR2 YFSETQ. The trim removed 4 bases at V and 7 bases at J, leaving 6 bases unmatched. This CDR3 has 13 residues. CDR3 bases: TGCGCCAGCAGCCCGGACAGGGTGGGTGGCTACACCTTC. Translation: CASSPDRVGGYTF.

The V and J genes are TRBV3-1 (or the pseudogene TRBV3-2) and TRBJ1-2; possible D gene TRBD1, 6 bases. Per germline, CDR1 LGHDT and CDR2 YNNKEL (reference sequence). V lost 1 base and J lost 4, with 10 bases in between. The CDR3 extends over 14 amino acids. DNA of the CDR3: TGTGCCAGCAGCCAAGCCAGGGGCAGCTATGGCTACACCTTC. Protein: CASSQARGSYGYTF.

This chain links TRBV5-1 with TRBJ2-3; possible D gene TRBD2, 5 bases. Looked up from germline, CDR1 is SGHRS and CDR2 is YFSETQ. V lost 4 bases and J lost 0, with 15 bases in between. The CDR3 is 16 residues long. The CDR3: CASSTRGTWSTDTQYF. CDR3 coding DNA: TGCGCCAGCAGCACCCGGGGTACTTGGAGCACAGATACGCAGTATTTT.

This clone appeared a few times. This chain uses TRBV19 with TRBJ2-5; weak D call: TRBD1 (6 bases). V was cut by 7 bases and J by 2 bases, with 11 bases left in between. This CDR3 spans 13 amino acids. Germline V gene sequence: CDR1 LNHDA, CDR2 SQIVND (reference sequence). CDR3 loop: CASTRTAQETQYF. As DNA, the CDR3 is TGTGCCAGTACCCGGACAGCTCAAGAGACCCAGTACTTC.

This clone was detected ten times or more. The rearrangement joins TRBV4-1 to TRBJ1-4, with D possibly matching TRBD1 (5 bases). CDR1 is MGHRA and CDR2 is YSYEKL in the germline V gene. V was clipped by 6 bases and J by 7 bases, with 15 bases between them. The CDR3 consists of 14 residues. This chain's CDR3 is CASSLAGGGEKLFF. DNA for the CDR3: TGCGCCAGCAGTCTTGCGGGGGGAGGTGAAAAACTGTTTTTT.

The rearrangement links TRBV27 to TRBJ1-2; 7 bases are shared with TRBD1. The CDR3 is made up of 17 amino acids. CDR1 MNHEY and CDR2 SMNVEV come from the germline V gene (reference sequence). The junction had 17 bases not matched to a gene; V was cut back by 4 bases and J by 6 bases. CDR3 protein: CASSSPRGQGSRNGYTF. CDR3 coding DNA: TGTGCCAGCAGTTCCCCTAGGGGGCAGGGTTCCAGGAATGGCTACACCTTC.

This sequence joins TRBV5-1 and TRBJ2-1, with 13 nucleotides matching TRBD2. V was clipped by 0 bases and J by 7 bases; unmatched bases: 7. Germline values: CDR1 SGHRS, CDR2 YFSETQ. The CDR3 is 17 residues long. In DNA form, the CDR3 reads TGCGCCAGCAGCTTGGGGGGACTAGCGGGGCCAGGGAATGAGCAGTTCTTC. It yields the protein CASSLGGLAGPGNEQFF.

The genes are TRBV19 and TRBJ2-7; the match to TRBD1 covers 7 bases. The CDR3 loop spans 14 amino acids. Per the germline V gene, CDR1 is LNHDA and CDR2 is SQIVND (reference sequence). With V trimmed by 5 bases and J by 0 bases, 4 bases remained unmatched. This CDR3 is CASSGQVSSYEQYF. CDR3 in DNA: TGTGCCAGTAGTGGACAGGTCAGCTCCTACGAGCAGTACTTC. The entire variable domain, with the rest obtained from reference TRBV19 and TRBJ2-7, is as follows: DGGITQSPKYLFRKEGQNVTLSCEQNLNHDAMYWYRQDPGQGLRLIYYSQIVNDFQKGDIAEGYSVSREKKESFPLTVTSAQKNPTAFYLCASSGQVSSYEQYFGPGTRLTVT.

This CDR3 reads CASSRNRVGQPQHF. The CDR3 DNA follows: TGTGCCAGCAGCAGAAACAGGGTGGGTCAGCCCCAGCATTTT. V and J are TRBV11-2 and TRBJ1-5, with a possible D match to TRBD1 (6 bases). The CDR3 has 14 residues. V gave up 5 bases and J gave up 6 bases, with 14 bases separating them. Germline CDR1 and CDR2: SGHAT and FQNNGV.

This chain uses TRBV7-9 with TRBJ1-4, with a weak D call TRBD1 (5 bases). This CDR3 region has 14 residues. The V and J ends lost 0 bases and 3 bases respectively, with 5 bases between them. In germline, CDR1 is SEHNR, CDR2 FQNEAQ (reference sequence). The DNA for the CDR3 is TGTGCCAGCAGCTTAGCGACAGCTAATGAAAAACTGTTTTTT. It specifies CASSLATANEKLFF.

The V call is TRBV2, the J call TRBJ2-4, with D possibly matching TRBD2 (7 bases). V lost 8 bases, J lost 8 bases, and 19 bases lay in between. CDR1 and CDR2 from the germline V gene are SNHLY and FYNNEI. The CDR3 has 14 residues. CDR3 in DNA: TGTGCCAGCCGGCAGAAGGGGGAGGGGGACATTCAGTACTTC. Protein sequence: CASRQKGEGDIQYF.

This clone was seen only once. The chain couples TRBV6-5 to TRBJ2-3, with 10 bases matching TRBD2. Looked up from germline, CDR1 is MNHEY and CDR2 is SVGAGI. J gave up 4 bases and V 5 bases, and 6 bases lay outside the gene matches. This CDR3 has 15 amino acids. Here the CDR3 reads CASSPVAGGADTQYF. The CDR3 DNA sequence: TGTGCCAGCAGTCCTGTAGCGGGGGGAGCAGATACGCAGTATTTT.

This clone came up a few times. J is TRBJ2-2 and V is TRBV7-3, with 8 nucleotides matching TRBD2. This CDR3 spans 15 amino acids. Germline CDR1 reads SGHTA; CDR2 reads FQGTGA. V shed 6 bases and J 1 base; nucleotides not matched to a gene: 4. The CDR3 is CASRQTSGNTGELFF. The CDR3 region has the DNA TGTGCCAGCAGGCAAACTAGCGGGAACACCGGGGAGCTGTTTTTT.

V gene TRBV18 combines with J gene TRBJ2-3, with TRBD2 identical over 8 bases. The CDR3 consists of 17 residues. The V gene end was trimmed by 2 bases and the J gene end by 4 bases; junction bases not matched to a gene: 11. CDR1 and CDR2 from the germline V gene are KGHSH and LQKENI. CDR3 nucleotide sequence: TGTGCCAGCTCACCATTGACCGGGACTAGAAATTCAGATACGCAGTATTTT. This codes for CASSPLTGTRNSDTQYF.

The chain joins TRBV4-1 to TRBJ1-1, with 7 bases that match TRBD1. This CDR3 is built from 16 residues. The J segment lost 4 bases and the V segment lost 5 bases, leaving 13 bases of the junction unmatched. CDR1 and CDR2 (germline): MGHRA, YSYEKL. The CDR3 region has the DNA TGCGCCAGCAGCTTTAGACAGGGAATGTTGGGCACTGAAGCTTTCTTT. Amino acids: CASSFRQGMLGTEAFF.

The genes are TRBV5-1 and TRBJ1-6, with 11 bases aligning to TRBD1. The junction had 4 bases not matched to a gene; V was cut back by 3 bases and J by 8 bases. The germline CDR1 and CDR2 sequences are SGHRS and YFSETQ. The CDR3 length is 15 residues. This chain's CDR3 is CASSWSGQGDSPLHF. CDR3 bases: TGCGCCAGCAGCTGGTCGGGACAGGGGGATTCACCCCTCCACTTT.

This chain links TRBV4-1 with TRBJ2-1; perhaps TRBD2 as D (7 bases). Germline assignment: CDR1 MGHRA and CDR2 YSYEKL. This CDR3 has 18 amino acids. Trimming pared 2 bases from V and 6 bases from J, leaving 23 bases between. The CDR3 reads CASSQIRGAGSGGNEQFF. CDR3 sequence (DNA): TGCGCCAGCAGCCAAATCAGGGGAGCCGGTTCGGGGGGCAATGAGCAGTTCTTC.

The V and J genes are TRBV9 and TRBJ1-1; TRBD1 matches 7 bases. The CDR3 runs to 14 residues. V trimming: 3 bases; J trimming: 1 base; junction bases outside the gene matches: 3. Germline loops: CDR1 SGDLS, CDR2 YYNGEE. The CDR3 loop is CASSGGQANTEAFF. In DNA form, the CDR3 reads TGTGCCAGCAGCGGCGGACAGGCGAACACTGAAGCTTTCTTT.

The rearrangement links TRBV3-1 (or the pseudogene TRBV3-2) to TRBJ1-6; D is unresolved. The germline gives CDR1 LGHDT, CDR2 YNNKEL (reference sequence). Between the trimmed V and J ends, which lost 5 bases and 2 bases, there was a span of 10 bases. The CDR3 totals 15 residues. DNA for the CDR3: TGTGCCAGCAGCTCCGGGTCAACCTATAATTCACCCCTCCACTTT. This codes for CASSSGSTYNSPLHF.

This clone is a singleton in its sample. The rearrangement joins TRBV27 to TRBJ2-3; 9 positions match TRBD2. Looked up from germline, CDR1 is MNHEY and CDR2 is SMNVEV (reference sequence). The CDR3 is 16 amino acids. The ends lost 5 bases at V and 1 base at J; junction bases unmatched: 7. The CDR3 DNA reads TGTGCCAGCAGTACCGCGGGGGGGCCTCGCACAGATACGCAGTATTTT. Encoded protein: CASSTAGGPRTDTQYF.

The chain carries TRBV6-5 and TRBJ1-4, with D uncertain. Trimming shortened V by 5 bases and J by 2 bases, and 12 bases separated the two germline ends. The germline gives CDR1 MNHEY, CDR2 SVGAGI. This CDR3 has 15 amino acids. The CDR3 region is CASSKTWATNEKLFF. The CDR3 DNA reads TGTGCCAGCAGTAAAACCTGGGCGACTAATGAAAAACTGTTTTTT.

The chain carries TRBV18 and TRBJ2-3, with 7 bases matching TRBD2. The V and J ends lost 2 bases and 3 bases, in that order; junction bases with no gene match: 8. CDR1 and CDR2 from the germline V gene are KGHSH and LQKENI. The CDR3 has 16 amino acids. Written as DNA, the CDR3 is TGTGCCAGCTCACCAAGTCAGGCGGGGGTTACAGATACGCAGTATTTT. Translation: CASSPSQAGVTDTQYF.

In its sample, this clone was seen a few times. This rearrangement joins TRBV5-6 to TRBJ1-3; TRBD1 might be the D (5 bases). Trimming removed 5 bases at V and 0 bases at J, with 18 bases between. This CDR3 is 17 amino acids long. Looked up from germline, CDR1 is SGHDT and CDR2 is YYEEEE. The CDR3 nucleotides are TGTGCCAGCAGTCCCCAGGGATCCGGCTACTCTGGAAACACCATATATTTT. Residues: CASSPQGSGYSGNTIYF.

The gene calls are TRBV5-1 and TRBJ1-4; D is unresolved. CDR1 is SGHRS and CDR2 is YFSETQ in the germline V gene. The CDR3 spans 14 residues. V was shortened by 0 bases and J by 3 bases, with 6 bases between the two germline ends. The CDR3 nucleotides read TGCGCCAGCAGCTTGGGGCTGGCTAATGAAAAACTGTTTTTT. Translation gives CASSLGLANEKLFF.

The rearrangement links TRBV28 to TRBJ2-3; 11 bases are a match to TRBD2. Germline V gene sequence: CDR1 MDHEN, CDR2 SYDVKM. The CDR3 is 16 residues long. J gave up 3 bases and V 5 bases, and 7 bases lay outside the gene matches. CDR3 loop: CASSLLAGAGTDTQYF. CDR3 sequence (DNA): TGTGCCAGCAGTCTACTAGCGGGGGCTGGGACAGATACGCAGTATTTT.